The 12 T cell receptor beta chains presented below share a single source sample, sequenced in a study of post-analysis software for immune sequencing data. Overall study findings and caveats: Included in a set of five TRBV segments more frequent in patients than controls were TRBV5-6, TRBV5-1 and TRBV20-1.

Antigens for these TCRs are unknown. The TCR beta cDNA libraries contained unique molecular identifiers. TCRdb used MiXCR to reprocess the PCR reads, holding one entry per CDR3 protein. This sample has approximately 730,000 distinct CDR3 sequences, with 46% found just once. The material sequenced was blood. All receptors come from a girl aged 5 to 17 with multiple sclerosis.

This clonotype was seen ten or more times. The CDR3 sequence is CASSPRDREETQYF. The CDR3 nucleotides read TGTGCCAGCAGCCCCCGGGACAGGGAAGAGACCCAGTACTTC. The chain uses TRBV7-9 and TRBJ2-5; 9 bases match TRBD1. Germline V CDR1 and CDR2: SEHNR, FQNEAQ (reference sequence). The CDR3 has 14 amino acids. The J segment lost 3 bases and the V segment lost 5 bases, leaving 4 bases of the junction unmatched.

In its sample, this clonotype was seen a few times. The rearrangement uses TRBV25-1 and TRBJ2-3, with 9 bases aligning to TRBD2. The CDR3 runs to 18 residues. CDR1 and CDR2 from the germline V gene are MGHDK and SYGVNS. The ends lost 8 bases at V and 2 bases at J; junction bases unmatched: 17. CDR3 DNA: TGTGCCAGCGCGGGAGGGTCCGTTCGGACTACCTACACAGATACGCAGTATTTT. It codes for CASAGGSVRTTYTDTQYF. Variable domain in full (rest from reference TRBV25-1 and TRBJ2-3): EADIYQTPRYLVIGTGKKITLECSQTMGHDKMYWYQQDPGMELHLIHYSYGVNSTEKGDLSSESTVSRIRTEHFPLTLESARPSHTSQYLCASAGGSVRTTYTDTQYFGPGTRLTVL.

The CDR3 region is CSAFQMNEQFF. CDR3 sequence (DNA): TGCAGTGCTTTTCAGATGAATGAGCAGTTCTTC. This chain joins TRBV20-1 and TRBJ2-1; D is uncertain. The CDR3 is 11 amino acids. Deletions cut 5 bases from V and 7 bases from J, with 9 bases between. Germline V CDR1 and CDR2: DFQATT, SNEGSKA (reference sequence).

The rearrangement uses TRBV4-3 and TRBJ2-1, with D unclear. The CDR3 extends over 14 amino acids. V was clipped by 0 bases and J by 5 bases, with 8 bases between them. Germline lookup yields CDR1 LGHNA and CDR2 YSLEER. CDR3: CASSQDYSDNEQFF. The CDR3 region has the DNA TGCGCCAGCAGCCAAGATTACTCGGACAATGAGCAGTTCTTC.

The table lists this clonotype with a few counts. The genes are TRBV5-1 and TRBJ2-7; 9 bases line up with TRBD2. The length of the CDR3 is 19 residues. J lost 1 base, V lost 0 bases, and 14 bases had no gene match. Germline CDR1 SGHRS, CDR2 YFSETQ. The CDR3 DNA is TGCGCCAGCAGCTTGGTGGGTCCAGTCGCTAGCGGGATTTCCTACGAGCAGTACTTC. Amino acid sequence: CASSLVGPVASGISYEQYF.

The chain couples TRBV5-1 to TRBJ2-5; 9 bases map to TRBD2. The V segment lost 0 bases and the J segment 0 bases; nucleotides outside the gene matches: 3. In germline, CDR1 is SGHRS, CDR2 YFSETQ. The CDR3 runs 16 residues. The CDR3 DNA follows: TGCGCCAGCAGCTTGGTCGCGGGAGGGTACCAAGAGACCCAGTACTTC. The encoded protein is CASSLVAGGYQETQYF.

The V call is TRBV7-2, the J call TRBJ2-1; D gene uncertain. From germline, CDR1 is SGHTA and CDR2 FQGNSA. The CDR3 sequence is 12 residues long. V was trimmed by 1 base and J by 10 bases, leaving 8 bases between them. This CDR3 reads CASSLVWAEQFF. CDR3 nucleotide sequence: TGTGCCAGCAGCTTAGTTTGGGCGGAGCAGTTCTTC.

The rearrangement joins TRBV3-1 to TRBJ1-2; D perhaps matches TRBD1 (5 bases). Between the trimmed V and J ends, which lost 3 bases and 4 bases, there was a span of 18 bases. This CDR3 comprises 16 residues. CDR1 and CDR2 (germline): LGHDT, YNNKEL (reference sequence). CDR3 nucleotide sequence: TGTGCCAGCAGCCAGGGCCAGGGACTTATGGGCTATGGCTACACCTTC. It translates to CASSQGQGLMGYGYTF. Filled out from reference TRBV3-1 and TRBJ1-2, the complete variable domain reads DTAVSQTPKYLVTQMGNDKSIKCEQNLGHDTMYWYKQDSKKFLKIMFSYNNKELIINETVPNRFSPKSPDKAHLNLHINSLELGDSAVYFCASSQGQGLMGYGYTFGSGTRLTVV.

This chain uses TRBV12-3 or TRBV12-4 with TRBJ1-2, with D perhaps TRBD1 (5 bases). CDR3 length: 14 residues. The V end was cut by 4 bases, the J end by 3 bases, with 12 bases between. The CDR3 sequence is CASSSNRDHYGYTF. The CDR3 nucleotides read TGTGCCAGCAGTTCGAACCGGGACCACTATGGCTACACCTTC.

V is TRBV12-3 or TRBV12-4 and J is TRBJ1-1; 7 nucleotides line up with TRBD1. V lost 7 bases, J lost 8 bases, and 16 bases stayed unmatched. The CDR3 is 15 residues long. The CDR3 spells CASTQFLGGQAEAFF. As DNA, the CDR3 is TGTGCCAGCACCCAATTTTTGGGTGGACAGGCGGAAGCTTTCTTT.

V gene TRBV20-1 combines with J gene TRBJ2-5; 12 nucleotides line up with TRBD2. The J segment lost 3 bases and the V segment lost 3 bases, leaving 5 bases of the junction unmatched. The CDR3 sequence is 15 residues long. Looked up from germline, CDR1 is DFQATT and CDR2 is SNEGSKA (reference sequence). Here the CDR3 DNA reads TGCAGTGCTAGGGCTAGCGGGAGGGCTGAAGAGACCCAGTACTTC. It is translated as CSARASGRAEETQYF.

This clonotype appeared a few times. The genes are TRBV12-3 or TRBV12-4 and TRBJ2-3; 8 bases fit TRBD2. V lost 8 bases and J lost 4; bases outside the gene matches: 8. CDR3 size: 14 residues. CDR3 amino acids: CASGKAGGADTQYF. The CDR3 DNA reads TGTGCCAGCGGTAAGGCGGGAGGTGCAGATACGCAGTATTTT.